These 2 T cell receptor beta chains originate from one sample sequenced in a study of CD8+ T cells in alopecia areata. It was cDNA, reverse transcribed from extracted RNA, that served as the sequencing template. Repertoires were generated with immunoSEQ multiplex PCR, while TCRdb's copy carries only in-frame clones and drops some. Here the sample spans around 150,000 clones, approximately 60% being singletons. Sequencing used CD8+ T cells sorted from blood. Receptors originate from a human donor in good health.

The V call is TRBV27, the J call TRBJ2-7; 7 bases line up with TRBD1. V trimming: 6 bases; J trimming: 5 bases; junction bases outside the gene matches: 7. Germline V CDR1 and CDR2: MNHEY, SMNVEV (reference sequence). CDR3 length: 13 residues. This chain's CDR3 is CASRSDREDEQYF. CDR3 coding DNA: TGTGCCAGCAGGTCAGACAGGGAAGACGAGCAGTACTTC.

The genes are TRBV11-1 and TRBJ2-7; TRBD2 matches 8 bases. With V trimmed by 2 bases and J by 4 bases, 1 base remained unmatched. The CDR3 totals 13 residues. Germline V gene lookup returns CDR1 SGHAT and CDR2 FQDESV (reference sequence). The CDR3 DNA reads TGTGCCAGCAGCTTACAGCGGGAGTACGAGCAGTACTTC. Encoded protein: CASSLQREYEQYF.